The entry below gives a single T cell receptor beta chain sequence along with its context. Original processing notes: The assay estimated nucleated cells by amplifying reference gene primers. TCRdb's copy holds only in-frame clones and misses some; the assay was immunoSEQ multiplex PCR. For V, J and clone size, that table is used; D and trimming come from the DNA. Of about 170,000 clones in the sample, approximately 86% were seen once. This sample stems from a study of blood T cell repertoires in COVID-19. Study context: T cells, B-cell-depleted T cells, or PBMCs supplied cDNA or gDNA.

Seattle's cohort entered during active infection and was followed longitudinally. The CDR3 length is 15 residues. Trimming left V 6 bases short and J 5 bases short, with 20 bases between. CDR1 is SGHRS, CDR2 YFSETQ, per germline. The sequence derives from a woman aged 80 or over with COVID-19, enrolled during active disease. This chain connects TRBV5-1 to TRBJ1-2; TRBD1 might be the D (6 bases). Sequences were obtained from peripheral blood. The CDR3 sequence: CASTPGGAGLYGYTF. The CDR3 nucleotides are TGCGCCAGCACCCCTGGGGGGGCCGGACTGTATGGCTACACCTTC.